This T cell receptor beta chain is drawn from a study of memory CD4+ T cells and cytomegalovirus serostatus. Notes on the study in general: Each of approximately 63 CMV-associated TCRbeta sequences occurred in one to five individuals.

Source study methods: After removing out-of-frame reads, 2 million to 2.5 million distinct TCRbeta sequences remained. TCRdb keeps only in-frame clones here, not all; method: immunoSEQ multiplex PCR. V, J and clone size derive from that table, while D and trimming were established from the DNA sequence. The sample consists of some 57,000 clones, over 75% of them appearing once. Trimming stripped 5 bases from V and 4 bases from J, with 14 bases between. The CDR3 is 14 amino acids. The germline gives CDR1 MNHNS, CDR2 SASEGT. With respect to this clone: Its antigen remains unknown.

Single viable CD3+CD4+CD8-CD45RO+ cells were sorted as the memory CD4+ T cells. The source material was memory CD4+ T cells from blood. The sequence came from an adult in good health and CMV-seronegative. The chain is built from TRBV6-1 and TRBJ1-2; D is unclear. The CDR3 bases are TGTGCCAGCAGTCCAAGCTGGACTTTCTATGGCTACACCTTC. It translates to CASSPSWTFYGYTF.